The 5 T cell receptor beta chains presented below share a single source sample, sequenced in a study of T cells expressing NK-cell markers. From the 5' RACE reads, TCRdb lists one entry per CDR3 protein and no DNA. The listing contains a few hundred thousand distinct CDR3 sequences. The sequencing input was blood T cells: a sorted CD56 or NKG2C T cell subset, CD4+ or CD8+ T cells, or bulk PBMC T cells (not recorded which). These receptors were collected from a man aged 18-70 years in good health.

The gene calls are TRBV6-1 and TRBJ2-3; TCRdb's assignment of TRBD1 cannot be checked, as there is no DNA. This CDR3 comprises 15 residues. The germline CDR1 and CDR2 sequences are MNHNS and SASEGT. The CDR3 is CASSEQGAITDTQYF.

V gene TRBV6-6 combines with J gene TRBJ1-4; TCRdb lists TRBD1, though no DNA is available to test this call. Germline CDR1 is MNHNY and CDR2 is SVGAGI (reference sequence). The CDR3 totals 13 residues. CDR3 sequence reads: CASSPGGFEKLFF.

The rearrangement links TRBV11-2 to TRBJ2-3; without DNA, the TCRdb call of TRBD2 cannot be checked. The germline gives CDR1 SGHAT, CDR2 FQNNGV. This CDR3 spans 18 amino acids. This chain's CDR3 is CASSPLPRSGGASDTQYF.

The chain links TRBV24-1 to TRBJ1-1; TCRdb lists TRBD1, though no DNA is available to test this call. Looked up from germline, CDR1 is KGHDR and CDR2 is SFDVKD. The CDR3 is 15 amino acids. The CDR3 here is CATSASGGRGTEAFF.

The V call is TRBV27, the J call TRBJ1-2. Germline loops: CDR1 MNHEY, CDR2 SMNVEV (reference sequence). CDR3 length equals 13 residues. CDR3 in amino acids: CASSLRGQSSYTF.